What follows are 23 T cell receptor beta chains derived from one specimen sequenced in a study of T cell responses to AZD1222 COVID-19 vaccine. Using immunoSEQ multiplex PCR, the repertoire was profiled, and TCRdb retains in-frame clones only, with some absent. The profile shows tens of thousands of clones, approximately 89% of them singletons. This specimen was peripheral blood, taken 28 days after the second AZD1222 dose. These receptors were collected from an adult who received the AZD1222 COVID-19 vaccine.

This rearrangement joins TRBV28 to TRBJ1-5; D gene ambiguous. Looked up from germline, CDR1 is MDHEN and CDR2 is SYDVKM. V shed 3 bases and J shed 1 base, with 10 bases lying between them. The CDR3 has 15 residues. CDR3 DNA sequence: TGTGCCAGCAGTTTCACCGGGTCGAGCAATCAGCCCCAGCATTTT. This sequence encodes CASSFTGSSNQPQHF.

The CDR3 nucleotides are TGCGCCAGCAGCCAGCTCCCCGGGACGGGCGGGGAGCTGTTTTTT. It encodes CASSQLPGTGGELFF. The chain employs TRBV4-1 and TRBJ2-2; the D gene could be TRBD1 or TRBD2 (5 bases each). Trimming removed 3 bases from V and 7 bases from J, with 15 bases in between. The CDR3 is 15 residues long. The germline V gene has CDR1 MGHRA and CDR2 YSYEKL.

The gene calls are TRBV13 and TRBJ2-7; D uncertain. The CDR3 sequence is 12 residues long. Deletions cut 5 bases from V and 7 bases from J, with 12 bases between. Germline V gene sequence: CDR1 PRHDT, CDR2 FYEKMQ (reference sequence). The CDR3 region has the DNA TGTGCCAGCAGCGGGCCCGAAGGGGAGCAGTACGTC. It is translated as CASSGPEGEQYV.

The J gene is TRBJ2-7, the V gene TRBV11-2; possibly TRBD2 for D (6 bases). Per the germline V gene, CDR1 is SGHAT and CDR2 is FQNNGV. CDR3 size: 16 residues. Trimming took 1 base from V and 0 from J, leaving 13 bases between them. The CDR3 sequence is CASSLGAGRLSYEQYF. The CDR3 DNA follows: TGTGCCAGCAGCTTAGGGGCGGGACGCCTCTCCTACGAGCAGTACTTC.

The chain joins TRBV9 to TRBJ2-3; 10 bases are shared with TRBD2. Germline trimming cut 4 bases from V and 6 bases from J; bases unmatched to any gene: 11. CDR3 size: 16 residues. CDR1 is SGDLS, CDR2 YYNGEE, per germline. CDR3 in DNA: TGTGCCAGCAGCTACTTAGCGGGGGGCGGTTTGGATACGCAGTATTTT. Translated: CASSYLAGGGLDTQYF.

The table lists this clone with a count of one. The genes are TRBV5-1 and TRBJ2-5; D not certain. This CDR3 contains 13 residues. Between the trimmed V and J ends, which lost 0 bases and 3 bases, there was a span of 6 bases. Per germline, CDR1 SGHRS and CDR2 YFSETQ. The DNA of the CDR3 is TGCGCCAGCAGCTTGGGGCAGAAAGAGACCCAGTACTTC. Translated, it gives CASSLGQKETQYF.

This chain uses TRBV19 with TRBJ1-1, with D maybe TRBD1 (5 bases). The V gene lost 3 bases and the J gene lost 5 bases, with 22 bases spanning the gap. Germline V CDR1 and CDR2: LNHDA, SQIVND (reference sequence). The length of the CDR3 is 17 residues. In nucleotides, the CDR3 is TGTGCCAGTAGTATCAGGCCGGGACGGATAATTGGGACTGAAGCTTTCTTT. This gives the protein CASSIRPGRIIGTEAFF.

This clone showed up just once. The chain uses TRBV7-9 and TRBJ2-3; 8 bases match TRBD2. The V gene end was trimmed by 1 base and the J gene end by 10 bases; junction bases not matched to a gene: 1. This CDR3 has 12 amino acids. Germline CDR1 SEHNR, CDR2 FQNEAQ (reference sequence). CDR3 protein: CASSLELAAQYF. The CDR3 DNA sequence: TGTGCCAGCAGCTTAGAACTAGCGGCGCAGTATTTT. Full variable domain (remainder filled in from reference TRBV7-9 and TRBJ2-3): DTGVSQNPRHKITKRGQNVTFRCDPISEHNRLYWYRQTLGQGPEFLTYFQNEAQLEKSRLLSDRFSAERPKGSFSTLEIQRTEQGDSAMYLCASSLELAAQYFGPGTRLTVL.

This chain joins TRBV6-1 and TRBJ2-1, with D perhaps being TRBD1 or TRBD2 (5 bases each). The CDR3 sequence is 15 residues long. CDR1 MNHNS and CDR2 SASEGT come from the germline V gene. The V end lost 1 base, the J end lost 5 bases, and 12 bases lay between the germline ends. CDR3 nucleotide sequence: TGTGCCAGCAGTGAAGGGGGCCGGGGCCACAATGAGCAGTTCTTC. Its translation: CASSEGGRGHNEQFF.

The CDR3 protein is CASSLEARGAVSGYTF. The CDR3 DNA is TGTGCCAGCAGCTTAGAGGCTCGGGGGGCCGTCTCTGGCTACACCTTC. The rearrangement joins TRBV11-2 to TRBJ1-2; D perhaps matches TRBD1 (6 bases). Trimming removed 0 bases at V and 7 bases at J, with 18 bases between. This CDR3 spans 16 amino acids. CDR1 and CDR2 (germline): SGHAT, FQNNGV.

The chain combines TRBV18 with TRBJ1-4; D is ambiguous. CDR3 length: 13 residues. Germline V gene data show CDR1 as KGHSH and CDR2 as LQKENI. V lost 3 bases, J lost 2 bases, and 4 bases lay in between. In DNA form, the CDR3 reads TGTGCCAGCTCACCGGTGACTAATGAAAAACTGTTTTTT. Residues: CASSPVTNEKLFF.

This chain uses TRBV30 with TRBJ1-2, with D maybe TRBD1 (5 bases). CDR1 is GTSNPN and CDR2 is SVGIG in the germline V gene (reference sequence). The CDR3 spans 12 residues. Trimming removed 0 bases at V and 7 bases at J, with 9 bases between. CDR3 in amino acids: CAWSVYGGGYTF. The DNA of the CDR3 is TGTGCCTGGAGTGTTTATGGGGGTGGCTACACCTTC.

The chain is built from TRBV5-1 and TRBJ2-5; TRBD2 agrees at 11 bases. Germline assignment: CDR1 SGHRS and CDR2 YFSETQ. With V trimmed by 0 bases and J by 2 bases, 6 bases remained unmatched. The CDR3 extends over 17 amino acids. Written as DNA, the CDR3 is TGCGCCAGCAGCTTGGATCTAGCGGGGGGATTTCAAGAGACCCAGTACTTC. Protein sequence: CASSLDLAGGFQETQYF.

This rearrangement joins TRBV5-4 to TRBJ2-3; D is unresolved. The V end was cut by 2 bases, the J end by 2 bases, with 15 bases between. This CDR3 is built from 16 residues. CDR1 and CDR2 (germline): SGHNT, YYREEE (reference sequence). The CDR3 is CASSLLAYKNTDTQYF. CDR3 DNA: TGTGCCAGCAGCTTATTAGCTTATAAAAACACAGATACGCAGTATTTT. The variable domain in full, with the rest retrieved from reference TRBV5-4 and TRBJ2-3, is ETGVTQSPTHLIKTRGQQVTLRCSSQSGHNTVSWYQQALGQGPQFIFQYYREEENGRGNFPPRFSGLQFPNYSSELNVNALELDDSALYLCASSLLAYKNTDTQYFGPGTRLTVL.

In this sample, this clone turned up once. The CDR3 sequence: CASSPKEGQGGTDTQYF. CDR3 DNA sequence: TGTGCCAGCAGTCCCAAAGAGGGACAGGGGGGCACAGATACGCAGTATTTT. The genes are TRBV6-6 and TRBJ2-3, with 11 bases that match TRBD1. Germline V lookup: CDR1 MNHNY, CDR2 SVGAGI (reference sequence). CDR3 size: 17 residues. V trimming: 5 bases; J trimming: 1 base; junction bases outside the gene matches: 8.

This chain joins TRBV5-1 and TRBJ2-7, with a tentative D call TRBD1 (5 bases). Trimming cost V 0 bases and J 2 bases, with 12 bases left between them. Germline loops: CDR1 SGHRS, CDR2 YFSETQ. This CDR3 is 15 amino acids long. CDR3 coding DNA: TGCGCCAGCAGCTTGGCAGGGCCCCTCACCTACGAGCAGTACTTC. Amino acids: CASSLAGPLTYEQYF.

The chain has TRBV9 and TRBJ2-1, with 8 bases lining up with TRBD2. Germline-derived CDR1 and CDR2 are SGDLS and YYNGEE. The CDR3 covers 17 residues. J gave up 8 bases and V 3 bases, and 16 bases lay outside the gene matches. CDR3 nucleotides: TGTGCCAGCAGCGATCCCCTCACGGGGGGGCCTTTTGATGAGCAGTTCTTC. Translation gives CASSDPLTGGPFDEQFF.

This clone was seen a handful of times. The rearrangement joins TRBV29-1 to TRBJ2-1, with TRBD1 matching 12 bases. Germline loops: CDR1 SQVTM, CDR2 ANQGSEA. The CDR3 totals 14 residues. V lost 5 bases to trimming and J lost 8 bases; unmatched junction nucleotides: 7. The DNA for the CDR3 is TGCAGCGTTTTTGCGGGACAGGGGGCCCATGAGCAGTTCTTC. Its translation is CSVFAGQGAHEQFF.

In nucleotides, the CDR3 is TGTGCCAGCAGCGTCACCACGTCTTCTGGGGCCAACGTCCTGACTTTC. Residues: CASSVTTSSGANVLTF. The gene calls are TRBV5-4 and TRBJ2-6; D gene ambiguous. The length of the CDR3 is 16 residues. V lost 4 bases to trimming and J lost 1 base, with 12 bases between them. CDR1 and CDR2 from the germline V gene are SGHNT and YYREEE (reference sequence).

This chain connects TRBV9 to TRBJ2-7; 9 bases are shared with TRBD1. The ends lost 0 bases at V and 5 bases at J; junction bases unmatched: 3. Per germline, CDR1 SGDLS and CDR2 YYNGEE. This CDR3 spans 14 amino acids. DNA of the CDR3: TGTGCCAGCAGCGTAGAGGGGACAGGGCACGAGCAGTACTTC. Translated, it gives CASSVEGTGHEQYF.

The V and J genes are TRBV5-1 and TRBJ2-1; TRBD2 aligns across 8 bases. Trimming removed 1 base from V and 8 bases from J; junction bases left unmatched: 5. Germline V gene sequence: CDR1 SGHRS, CDR2 YFSETQ. CDR3 size: 14 residues. The CDR3 sequence: CASSLSGGYDEQFF. The CDR3 nucleotides read TGCGCCAGCAGCTTGAGCGGGGGTTACGATGAGCAGTTCTTC.

This chain joins TRBV7-9 and TRBJ1-1, with 7 positions matching TRBD1. After removal of 5 bases from V and 7 bases from J, the junction contained 10 bases not matched to a gene. Germline loops: CDR1 SEHNR, CDR2 FQNEAQ (reference sequence). CDR3 length: 14 residues. The CDR3 here is CASSPHRGTDEAFF. CDR3 DNA sequence: TGTGCCAGCAGCCCTCACAGGGGAACGGATGAAGCTTTCTTT.

V and J are TRBV24-1 and TRBJ2-1; 8 bases align to TRBD2. V lost 3 bases to trimming and J lost 5 bases; unmatched junction nucleotides: 14. This CDR3 region has 18 residues. CDR1 is KGHDR, CDR2 SFDVKD, per germline. As DNA, the CDR3 is TGTGCCACCAGTGATACTACGGGAGTAGCGGGGCTAGACAATGAGCAGTTCTTC. It yields the protein CATSDTTGVAGLDNEQFF.